A single sample is the source of the 16 T cell receptor beta chains below, sequenced in a study of blood T cell repertoires in COVID-19. Some clones are missing from TCRdb's copy, which holds only in-frame ones; the method was immunoSEQ multiplex PCR. In the table there are fewer than 90,000 clones, approximately 79% of which are singletons. The sample was peripheral blood. Receptors originate from a woman of 80 years or more with acute or convalescent COVID-19.

The rearrangement joins TRBV7-9 to TRBJ2-3, with D possibly being TRBD2 (6 bases). V was clipped by 3 bases and J by 0 bases, with 13 bases between them. Germline CDR1 is SEHNR and CDR2 is FQNEAQ (reference sequence). The CDR3 length is 16 residues. The CDR3 DNA reads as TGTGCCAGCAGCTTGGGACTGTACTCTAGCACAGATACGCAGTATTTT. Translation: CASSLGLYSSTDTQYF.

This clone was found a few times. The chain employs TRBV24-1 and TRBJ1-5; D is possibly TRBD1 (5 bases). Per germline, CDR1 KGHDR and CDR2 SFDVKD. Trimming removed 1 base from V and 7 bases from J, with 16 bases in between. The CDR3 runs to 16 residues. The CDR3 DNA follows: TGTGCCACCAGTGATTTTGGCGGGGCAGTGGCCCAGCCCCAGCATTTT. Its protein product is CATSDFGGAVAQPQHF.

The V call is TRBV4-2, the J call TRBJ1-5; D remains unclear. Germline assignment: CDR1 LGHNA and CDR2 YNFKEQ. Trimming took off 2 bases at V and 4 bases at J, with 6 bases between the two ends. CDR3 length: 13 amino acids. CDR3 bases: TGTGCCAGCAGCCAACCACAGAATCAGCCCCAGCATTTT. It translates to CASSQPQNQPQHF.

This chain links TRBV7-9 with TRBJ1-5; TRBD1 agrees at 7 bases. V lost 6 bases, J lost 7 bases, and 3 bases stayed unmatched. The CDR3 is 12 amino acids. Germline-derived CDR1 and CDR2 are SEHNR and FQNEAQ (reference sequence). In DNA form, the CDR3 reads TGTGCCAGCAGTCAGGGGGGCCAGCCCCAGCATTTT. Amino acids: CASSQGGQPQHF.

Written as DNA, the CDR3 is TGTGCCAGCAGCTTGACAGGGATACCCGGCTACACCTTC. As protein: CASSLTGIPGYTF. The chain joins TRBV12-3 or TRBV12-4 to TRBJ1-2, with 7 bases fitting TRBD1. V lost 6 bases to trimming and J lost 8 bases; unmatched junction nucleotides: 9. The length of the CDR3 is 13 residues.

This chain uses TRBV2 with TRBJ1-1, with D maybe TRBD1 (5 bases). This CDR3 has 16 amino acids. V gave up 6 bases and J gave up 0 bases, with 17 bases separating them. Germline-derived CDR1 and CDR2 are SNHLY and FYNNEI. CDR3: CASSPEGQGLNTEAFF. CDR3 DNA sequence: TGTGCCAGCAGCCCCGAAGGCCAGGGTTTGAACACTGAAGCTTTCTTT.

This chain connects TRBV4-3 to TRBJ1-2; D call uncertain. V was trimmed by 1 base and J by 0 bases, leaving 6 bases between them. CDR1 is LGHNA, CDR2 YSLEER, per germline. This CDR3 is 14 amino acids long. CDR3 sequence: CASSQGPANYGYTF. CDR3 in DNA: TGCGCCAGCAGCCAAGGGCCTGCTAACTATGGCTACACCTTC.

The chain recombines TRBV5-4 with TRBJ2-3, with 8 bases aligning to TRBD2. This CDR3 region has 15 residues. Germline V gene data show CDR1 as SGHNT and CDR2 as YYREEE (reference sequence). V shed 4 bases, J shed 1 base, and the junction held 5 bases outside the gene matches. CDR3 amino acids: CASSPGGAGTDTQYF. The CDR3 DNA follows: TGTGCCAGCAGCCCCGGGGGGGCGGGCACAGATACGCAGTATTTT.

The rearrangement uses TRBV19 and TRBJ2-3, with 8 bases matching TRBD1. Unmatched junction bases numbered 3, after V lost 6 bases and J lost 4 bases. Germline V gene lookup returns CDR1 LNHDA and CDR2 SQIVND (reference sequence). The CDR3 sequence is 13 residues long. Here the CDR3 DNA reads TGTGCCAGTAGCCAGGGGGCAGCAGATACGCAGTATTTT. It encodes CASSQGAADTQYF.

This clone was detected a few times. The chain carries TRBV4-1 and TRBJ1-5; TRBD1 might be the D (6 bases). Germline lookup yields CDR1 MGHRA and CDR2 YSYEKL. V lost 4 bases, J lost 10 bases, and 17 bases lay in between. This CDR3 has 14 residues. CDR3 residues: CASSPENQGLPQHF. DNA for the CDR3: TGCGCCAGCAGCCCGGAAAATCAGGGGCTTCCCCAGCATTTT.

The chain links TRBV7-2 to TRBJ1-2; 9 bases align to TRBD1. Unmatched junction bases numbered 10, after V lost 0 bases and J lost 8 bases. This CDR3 region has 16 residues. Germline CDR1 is SGHTA and CDR2 is FQGNSA. The DNA for the CDR3 is TGTGCCAGCAGCTTAGCGGGGTTGACAGGGGGACAGGGCTACACCTTC. This translates into CASSLAGLTGGQGYTF.

The chain couples TRBV29-1 to TRBJ2-7; TRBD1 matches at 9 bases. The ends lost 0 bases at V and 6 bases at J; junction bases unmatched: 12. The CDR3 loop spans 16 amino acids. Germline CDR1 reads SQVTM; CDR2 reads ANQGSEA. Here the CDR3 reads CSVEDQMTGGYFEQYF. The CDR3 bases are TGCAGCGTTGAAGACCAAATGACAGGGGGATACTTCGAGCAGTACTTC.

DNA for the CDR3: TGCGCCAGCAGCTTGGACTCCCCCGAGCAGTACTTC. This gives the protein CASSLDSPEQYF. The chain employs TRBV5-1 and TRBJ2-7, with unresolved D. Per germline, CDR1 SGHRS and CDR2 YFSETQ. V gave up 0 bases and J gave up 6 bases, with 7 bases separating them. CDR3 length: 12 amino acids. Filled out from reference TRBV5-1 and TRBJ2-7, the complete variable domain reads KAGVTQTPRYLIKTRGQQVTLSCSPISGHRSVSWYQQTPGQGLQFLFEYFSETQRNKGNFPGRFSGRQFSNSRSEMNVSTLELGDSALYLCASSLDSPEQYFGPGTRLTVT.

This clone was seen a few times. J is TRBJ1-5 and V is TRBV21-1; TRBD1, the D gene given by the table, was not confirmed from the DNA. TRBV21-1 is annotated as a pseudogene. CDR3 length: 17 amino acids. The CDR3 bases are TGTGCCAGCAGCGTACACCCGGCGGACAGGAGGAATCAGCCCCAGCATTTT. It codes for CASSVHPADRRNQPQHF.

J is TRBJ2-5 and V is TRBV5-1; 10 bases align to TRBD2. Germline assignment: CDR1 SGHRS and CDR2 YFSETQ. The CDR3 has 19 amino acids. V was clipped by 0 bases and J by 5 bases; unmatched bases: 16. The CDR3 loop is CASSLGGANSGGPRETQYF. The CDR3 bases are TGCGCCAGCAGCTTGGGGGGCGCGAATAGCGGGGGGCCGAGGGAGACCCAGTACTTC. The whole variable domain, remainder taken from reference TRBV5-1 and TRBJ2-5, is KAGVTQTPRYLIKTRGQQVTLSCSPISGHRSVSWYQQTPGQGLQFLFEYFSETQRNKGNFPGRFSGRQFSNSRSEMNVSTLELGDSALYLCASSLGGANSGGPRETQYFGPGTRLLVL.

The chain combines TRBV5-5 with TRBJ2-5; D not certain. The V end was cut by 6 bases, the J end by 5 bases, with 20 bases between. CDR1 is SGHKS and CDR2 is YYEKEE in the germline V gene (reference sequence). The CDR3 is 15 amino acids. The CDR3 nucleotides read TGTGCCAGCAACCGAGGCACCCTTTATTGGGAGACCCAGTACTTC. It codes for CASNRGTLYWETQYF.